Each of the 2 T cell receptor beta chains below was sequenced from the same sample in a study of cytomegalovirus exposure and HLA in healthy donors. The PCR was carried out with 60 Vbeta primers and 13 Jbeta primers. Profiled with immunoSEQ multiplex PCR; TCRdb holds only in-frame clones, not every one. The profile covers some 130,000 clones, with around 79% appearing a single time and 6.5% to 8% taken by the ten largest. Sequencing was done on a sample of PBMCs. Receptors originate from a man aged 35-49 years in good health and CMV-seropositive.

The chain combines TRBV27 with TRBJ1-2; D is perhaps TRBD1 (5 bases). In germline, CDR1 is MNHEY, CDR2 SMNVEV (reference sequence). The V end lost 0 bases, the J end lost 6 bases, and 14 bases lay between the germline ends. The CDR3 consists of 15 residues. CDR3 in amino acids: CASSLSPGTINGYTF. CDR3 coding DNA: TGTGCCAGCAGTTTATCTCCCGGGACTATTAATGGCTACACCTTC.

The V call is TRBV5-1, the J call TRBJ2-7; 7 nucleotides line up with TRBD2. Germline CDR1 and CDR2: SGHRS and YFSETQ. CDR3 length: 16 residues. J was trimmed by 7 bases and V by 0 bases; bases with no gene match: 13. CDR3 sequence: CASSLAGGLGLGEQYF. CDR3 DNA sequence: TGCGCCAGCAGCTTGGCGGGAGGTTTGGGGTTGGGAGAGCAGTACTTC.